This T cell receptor (beta chain) was recorded in a study of blood T cell repertoires in COVID-19. Study-level background: Some COVID-19 samples were acute and others convalescent; all came from the United States, Italy and Spain. Nucleic acid was either cDNA or gDNA, and it came from T cells, B-cell-depleted T cells, or PBMCs.

The CDR3 covers 14 residues. Germline CDR1 is SQVTM and CDR2 is ANQGSEA. V lost 6 bases, J lost 2 bases, and 16 bases lay in between. Per the study methods: Amplification of reference gene primers provided the estimated nucleated cell counts. Clones were sequenced by immunoSEQ multiplex PCR, and TCRdb holds only the in-frame ones, with some missing. The D gene and trimming were derived from the DNA, and the V and J assignments and clone size from that table. The repertoire holds about 210,000 clones, around 80% seen once, with 7.8% in the top ten. The sequencing sample was made of peripheral blood. This clonotype was sampled from a woman at least 80 years old with COVID-19, enrolled during active disease. The V call is TRBV29-1, the J call TRBJ1-1, with a weak D call TRBD1 (6 bases). The DNA of the CDR3 is TGCAGCGTGAAACAGGGTACGGGAAACACTGAAGCTTTCTTT. Protein product: CSVKQGTGNTEAFF.